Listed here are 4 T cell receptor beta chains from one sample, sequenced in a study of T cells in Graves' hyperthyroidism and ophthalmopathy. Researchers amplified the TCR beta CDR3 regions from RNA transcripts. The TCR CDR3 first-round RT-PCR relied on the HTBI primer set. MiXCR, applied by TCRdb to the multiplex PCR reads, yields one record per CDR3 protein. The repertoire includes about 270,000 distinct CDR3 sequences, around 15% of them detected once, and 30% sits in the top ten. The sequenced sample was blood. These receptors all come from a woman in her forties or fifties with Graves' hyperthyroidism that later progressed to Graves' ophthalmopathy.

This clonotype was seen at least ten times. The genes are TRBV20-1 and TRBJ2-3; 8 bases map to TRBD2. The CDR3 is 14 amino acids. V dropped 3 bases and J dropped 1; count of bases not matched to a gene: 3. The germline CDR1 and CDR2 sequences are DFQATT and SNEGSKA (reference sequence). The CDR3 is CSASTAGGTDTQYF. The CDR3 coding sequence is TGCAGTGCTAGCACAGCGGGAGGCACAGATACGCAGTATTTT.

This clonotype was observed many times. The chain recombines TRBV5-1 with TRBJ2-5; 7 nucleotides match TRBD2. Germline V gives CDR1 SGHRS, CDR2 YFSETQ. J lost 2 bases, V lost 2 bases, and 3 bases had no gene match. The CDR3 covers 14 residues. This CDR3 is CASSFSGIQETQYF. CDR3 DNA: TGCGCCAGCAGCTTCAGCGGGATACAAGAGACCCAGTACTTC.

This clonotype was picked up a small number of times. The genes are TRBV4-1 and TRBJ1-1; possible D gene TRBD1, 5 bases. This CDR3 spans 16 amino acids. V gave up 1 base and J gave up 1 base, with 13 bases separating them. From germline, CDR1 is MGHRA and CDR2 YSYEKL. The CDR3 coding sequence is TGCGCCAGCAGCCAAGGCTGGGGACGTACGAACACTGAAGCTTTCTTT. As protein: CASSQGWGRTNTEAFF.

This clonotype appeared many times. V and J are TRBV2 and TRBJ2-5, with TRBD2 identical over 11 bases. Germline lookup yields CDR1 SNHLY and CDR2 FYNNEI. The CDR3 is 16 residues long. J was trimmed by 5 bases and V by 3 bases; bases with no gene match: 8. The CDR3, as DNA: TGTGCCAGCAGTGACCTAGCGGGAGGAGTTTTGGAGACCCAGTACTTC. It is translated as CASSDLAGGVLETQYF.